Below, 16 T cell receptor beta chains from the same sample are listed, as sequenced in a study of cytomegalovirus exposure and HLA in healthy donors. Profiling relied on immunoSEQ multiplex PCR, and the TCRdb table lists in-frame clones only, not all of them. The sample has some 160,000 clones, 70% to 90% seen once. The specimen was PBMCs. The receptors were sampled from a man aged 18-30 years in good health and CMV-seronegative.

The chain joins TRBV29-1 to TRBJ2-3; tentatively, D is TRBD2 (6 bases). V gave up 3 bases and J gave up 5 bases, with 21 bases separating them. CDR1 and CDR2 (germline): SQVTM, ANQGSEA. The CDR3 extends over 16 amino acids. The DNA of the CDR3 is TGCAGCGTTGACGGGAGAGGGTCGGCTCCTCGAGATACGCAGTATTTT. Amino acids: CSVDGRGSAPRDTQYF.

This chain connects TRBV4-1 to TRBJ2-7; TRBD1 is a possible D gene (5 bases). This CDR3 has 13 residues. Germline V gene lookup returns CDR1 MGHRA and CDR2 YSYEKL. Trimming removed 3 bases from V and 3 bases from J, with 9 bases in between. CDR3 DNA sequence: TGCGCCAGCAGCCAGGCCCAGGGCTACGAGCAGTACGTC. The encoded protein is CASSQAQGYEQYV.

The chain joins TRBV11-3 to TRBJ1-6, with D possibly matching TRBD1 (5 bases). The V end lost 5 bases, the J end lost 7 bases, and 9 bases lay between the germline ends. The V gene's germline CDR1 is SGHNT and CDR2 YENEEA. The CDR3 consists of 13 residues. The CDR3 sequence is CASSARQNSPLHF. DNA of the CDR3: TGTGCCAGCAGCGCCCGACAGAATTCACCCCTCCACTTT.

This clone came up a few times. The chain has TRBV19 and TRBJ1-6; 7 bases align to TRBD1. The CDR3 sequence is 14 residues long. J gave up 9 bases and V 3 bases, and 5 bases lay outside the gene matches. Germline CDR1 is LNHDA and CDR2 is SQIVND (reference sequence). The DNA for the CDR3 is TGTGCCAGTAGTATTGGGGACAGTCCTTCACCCCTCCACTTT. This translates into CASSIGDSPSPLHF.

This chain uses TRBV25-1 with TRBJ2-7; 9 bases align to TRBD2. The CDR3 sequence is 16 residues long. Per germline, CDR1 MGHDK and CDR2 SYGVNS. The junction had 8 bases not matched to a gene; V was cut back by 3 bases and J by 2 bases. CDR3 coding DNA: TGTGCCAGCAGTGAGCTGGGGCTAGCGGGAACCTACGAGCAGTACTTC. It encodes CASSELGLAGTYEQYF.

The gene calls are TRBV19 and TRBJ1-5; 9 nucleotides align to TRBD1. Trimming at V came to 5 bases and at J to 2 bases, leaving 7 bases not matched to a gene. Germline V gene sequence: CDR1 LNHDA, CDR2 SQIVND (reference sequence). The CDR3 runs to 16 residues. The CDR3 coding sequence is TGTGCCAGTAGTGCCCACAGGGGGCTCGGCAATCAGCCCCAGCATTTT. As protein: CASSAHRGLGNQPQHF.

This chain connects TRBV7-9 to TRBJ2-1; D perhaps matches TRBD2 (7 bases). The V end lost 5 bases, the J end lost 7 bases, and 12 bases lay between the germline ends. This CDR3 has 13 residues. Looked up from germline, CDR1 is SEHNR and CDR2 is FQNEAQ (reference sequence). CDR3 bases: TGTGCCAGCAGCCCTGGGAGGGGGAATGAGCAGTTCTTC. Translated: CASSPGRGNEQFF. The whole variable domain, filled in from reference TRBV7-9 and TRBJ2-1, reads DTGVSQNPRHKITKRGQNVTFRCDPISEHNRLYWYRQTLGQGPEFLTYFQNEAQLEKSRLLSDRFSAERPKGSFSTLEIQRTEQGDSAMYLCASSPGRGNEQFFGPGTRLTVL.

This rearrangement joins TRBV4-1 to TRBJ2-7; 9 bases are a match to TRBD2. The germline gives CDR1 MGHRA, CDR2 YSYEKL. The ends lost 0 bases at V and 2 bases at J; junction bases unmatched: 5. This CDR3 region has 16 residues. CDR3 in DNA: TGCGCCAGCAGCCAAGATCCGGGCGGGAGGGCCTACGAGCAGTACTTC. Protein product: CASSQDPGGRAYEQYF.

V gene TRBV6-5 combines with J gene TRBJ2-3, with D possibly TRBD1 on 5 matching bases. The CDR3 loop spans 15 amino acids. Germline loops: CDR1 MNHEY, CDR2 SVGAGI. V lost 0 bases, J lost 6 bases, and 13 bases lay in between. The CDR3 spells CASSYSTTGFDTQYF. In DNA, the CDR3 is TGTGCCAGCAGTTACTCGACCACAGGATTTGATACGCAGTATTTT.

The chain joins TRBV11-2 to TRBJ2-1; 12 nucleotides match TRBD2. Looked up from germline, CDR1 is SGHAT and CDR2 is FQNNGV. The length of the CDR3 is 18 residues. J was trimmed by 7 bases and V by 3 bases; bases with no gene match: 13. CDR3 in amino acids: CASSFTASGGASGNEQFF. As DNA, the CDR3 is TGTGCCAGCAGCTTTACGGCTAGCGGGGGGGCCAGTGGGAATGAGCAGTTCTTC.

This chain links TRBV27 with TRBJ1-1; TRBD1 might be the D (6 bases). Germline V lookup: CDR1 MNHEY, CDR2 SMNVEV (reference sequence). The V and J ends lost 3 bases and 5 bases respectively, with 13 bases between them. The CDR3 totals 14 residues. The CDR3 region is CASSLVGRGTEAFF. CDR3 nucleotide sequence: TGTGCCAGCAGTTTGGTCGGCAGGGGAACTGAAGCTTTCTTT.

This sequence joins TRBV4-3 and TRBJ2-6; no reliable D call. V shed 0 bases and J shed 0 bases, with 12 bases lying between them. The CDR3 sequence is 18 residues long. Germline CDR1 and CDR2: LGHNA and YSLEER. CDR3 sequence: CASSQDPMRNSGANVLTF. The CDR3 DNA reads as TGCGCCAGCAGCCAAGATCCTATGCGGAACTCTGGGGCCAACGTCCTGACTTTC.

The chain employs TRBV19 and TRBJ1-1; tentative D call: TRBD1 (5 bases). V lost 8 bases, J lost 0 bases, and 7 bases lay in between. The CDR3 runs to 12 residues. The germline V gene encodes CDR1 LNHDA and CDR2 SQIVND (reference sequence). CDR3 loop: CASRGMNTEAFF. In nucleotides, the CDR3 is TGTGCCAGTCGGGGGATGAACACTGAAGCTTTCTTT.

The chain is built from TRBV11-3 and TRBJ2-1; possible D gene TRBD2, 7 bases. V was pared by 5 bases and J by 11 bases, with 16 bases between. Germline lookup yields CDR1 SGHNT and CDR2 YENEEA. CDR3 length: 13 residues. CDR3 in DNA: TGTGCCAGCAGCCCAGGGGCTAGCGGCAAGCAGTTCTTC. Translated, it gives CASSPGASGKQFF.

The DNA for the CDR3 is TGTGCCAGCAGCTTAGTGGAGGGGAACACTGAAGCTTTCTTT. Amino acid sequence: CASSLVEGNTEAFF. The chain recombines TRBV7-6 with TRBJ1-1; D is uncertain. The CDR3 totals 14 residues. From germline, CDR1 is SGHVS and CDR2 FNYEAQ. V was clipped by 1 base and J by 1 base, with 7 bases between them.

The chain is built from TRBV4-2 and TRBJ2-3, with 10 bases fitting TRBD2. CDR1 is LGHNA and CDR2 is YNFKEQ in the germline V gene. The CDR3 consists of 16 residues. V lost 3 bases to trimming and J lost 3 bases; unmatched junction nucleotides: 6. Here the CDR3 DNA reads TGTGCCAGCAGCCAGGAATTAGCGGGGGGAACAGATACGCAGTATTTT. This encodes CASSQELAGGTDTQYF.